These 21 T cell receptor beta chains share one sample of origin, sequenced in a study of blood T cell repertoires in COVID-19. Libraries were prepared by immunoSEQ multiplex PCR; TCRdb keeps only in-frame clonotypes and omits some of them. The sample records roughly 240,000 clones, 65% to 90% being singletons. Sequencing was carried out using PBMCs or T cells enriched from blood (not recorded which). Receptor source: a woman aged 45-65 years with acute COVID-19.

The V call is TRBV19, the J call TRBJ2-3; 13 bases fit TRBD2. CDR1 LNHDA and CDR2 SQIVND come from the germline V gene (reference sequence). The CDR3 spans 16 residues. Germline trimming cut 5 bases from V and 5 bases from J; bases unmatched to any gene: 7. CDR3 DNA sequence: TGTGCCAGTAGTCTTCGGACTAGCGGGGGTGGAGATACGCAGTATTTT. Its protein is CASSLRTSGGGDTQYF.

The chain joins TRBV3-1 (or the pseudogene TRBV3-2) to TRBJ1-2, with 7 bases that match TRBD1. Germline CDR1 reads LGHDT; CDR2 reads YNNKEL (reference sequence). CDR3 size: 14 residues. V gave up 7 bases and J gave up 7 bases; unmatched junction bases: 12. The CDR3 is CASNQGGVISGYTF. The CDR3 bases are TGTGCCAGCAACCAGGGGGGGGTTATTAGTGGCTACACCTTC.

The chain carries TRBV30 and TRBJ2-7; TRBD2 agrees at 10 bases. V shed 2 bases, J shed 0 bases, and the junction held 10 bases outside the gene matches. CDR1 is GTSNPN, CDR2 SVGIG, per germline (reference sequence). CDR3 size: 17 residues. The CDR3 spells CAWSPFNSGGLSYEQYF. Written as DNA, the CDR3 is TGTGCCTGGAGTCCCTTCAATAGCGGGGGGCTCTCCTACGAGCAGTACTTC.

The genes are TRBV24-1 and TRBJ2-1, with D tentatively TRBD2 (7 bases). With 2 bases removed from V and 8 bases from J, the gap between germline ends came to 15 bases. CDR1 KGHDR and CDR2 SFDVKD come from the germline V gene. This CDR3 has 15 amino acids. This CDR3 is CATSDWKGGADEQFF. The CDR3 nucleotides are TGTGCCACCAGTGATTGGAAAGGGGGGGCCGATGAGCAGTTCTTC.

This clone was counted a few times. This chain uses TRBV7-9 with TRBJ1-1, with 8 bases aligning to TRBD1. With V trimmed by 0 bases and J by 6 bases, 12 bases remained unmatched. CDR1 is SEHNR and CDR2 is FQNEAQ in the germline V gene (reference sequence). The CDR3 extends over 17 amino acids. CDR3 bases: TGTGCCAGCAGCTTAGCCTCTGGGGCAGGGGGCGCACCTGAAGCTTTCTTT. Its translation: CASSLASGAGGAPEAFF.

The J gene is TRBJ1-1, the V gene TRBV9, with TRBD1 matching over 10 bases. The CDR3 spans 17 residues. Trimming at V came to 4 bases and at J to 8 bases, leaving 17 bases not matched to a gene. Germline V gives CDR1 SGDLS, CDR2 YYNGEE. As DNA, the CDR3 is TGTGCCAGCAGCAACCCGGGCCCGACAGGGGGCCTCCGGGAAGCTTTCTTT. It translates to CASSNPGPTGGLREAFF.

The genes are TRBV7-2 and TRBJ2-5; TRBD2 is a possible D gene (6 bases). The CDR3 length is 12 residues. Germline CDR1 reads SGHTA; CDR2 reads FQGNSA. V lost 5 bases, J lost 5 bases, and 9 bases lay in between. In nucleotides, the CDR3 is TGTGCCAGCAGCCCCGCGGGGGAGACCCAGTACTTC. It encodes CASSPAGETQYF.

The chain couples TRBV13 to TRBJ2-2, with TRBD2 as a possible D gene (5 bases). This CDR3 is 15 amino acids long. CDR1 and CDR2 from the germline V gene are PRHDT and FYEKMQ (reference sequence). The V and J ends lost 2 bases and 5 bases respectively, with 12 bases between them. Here the CDR3 reads CASSLWPTGTGELFF. The CDR3 nucleotides read TGTGCCAGCAGCTTATGGCCCACGGGGACCGGGGAGCTGTTTTTT.

The chain carries TRBV10-3 and TRBJ1-6; tentative D call: TRBD1 (6 bases). Germline CDR1 and CDR2: ENHRY and SYGVKD. The CDR3 covers 13 residues. The ends were cut back, 4 bases at V and 12 bases at J, with 13 bases in the middle. The CDR3 DNA reads TGTGCCATCAGTGGACAGGAAAGGGTACCCCTCCACTTT. Its translation is CAISGQERVPLHF.

The chain links TRBV19 to TRBJ1-2; 8 bases align to TRBD1. The CDR3 totals 13 residues. With V trimmed by 6 bases and J by 4 bases, 4 bases remained unmatched. From germline, CDR1 is LNHDA and CDR2 SQIVND (reference sequence). CDR3 in DNA: TGTGCCAGTAGCACAGGGGGTACCTATGGCTACACCTTC. This translates into CASSTGGTYGYTF. The full variable domain, with the rest looked up from reference TRBV19 and TRBJ1-2, is DGGITQSPKYLFRKEGQNVTLSCEQNLNHDAMYWYRQDPGQGLRLIYYSQIVNDFQKGDIAEGYSVSREKKESFPLTVTSAQKNPTAFYLCASSTGGTYGYTFGSGTRLTVV.

Here the CDR3 reads CSVEGQGVVAFF. The CDR3 DNA sequence: TGCAGCGTTGAAGGACAGGGGGTAGTTGCTTTCTTT. The rearrangement uses TRBV29-1 and TRBJ1-1; 9 positions agree with TRBD1. Germline CDR1 reads SQVTM; CDR2 reads ANQGSEA. The CDR3 is 12 residues long. After removal of 1 base from V and 11 bases from J, the junction contained 5 bases not matched to a gene.

V is TRBV6-5 and J is TRBJ1-3, with 9 bases fitting TRBD1. The CDR3 has 15 amino acids. J gave up 0 bases and V 6 bases, and 3 bases lay outside the gene matches. CDR1 is MNHEY and CDR2 is SVGAGI in the germline V gene. The CDR3 loop reads CASRPGQGSGNTIYF. The DNA of the CDR3 is TGTGCCAGCAGGCCGGGACAGGGCTCTGGAAACACCATATATTTT.

V gene TRBV29-1 combines with J gene TRBJ2-2; perhaps TRBD2 as D (6 bases). The CDR3 is 13 amino acids. The germline CDR1 and CDR2 sequences are SQVTM and ANQGSEA. V was cut by 4 bases and J by 2 bases, with 8 bases left in between. The CDR3 DNA sequence: TGCAGCGTTGTCGGGGGAAACACCGGGGAGCTGTTTTTT. Its protein is CSVVGGNTGELFF.

The V and J genes are TRBV3-1 (or the pseudogene TRBV3-2) and TRBJ2-3, with D perhaps matching TRBD2 (6 bases). Germline CDR1 reads LGHDT; CDR2 reads YNNKEL (reference sequence). V shed 1 base and J shed 10 bases, with 9 bases lying between them. This CDR3 is 12 amino acids long. CDR3 sequence: CASSQVGGAQYF. CDR3 nucleotide sequence: TGTGCCAGCAGCCAAGTGGGCGGGGCGCAGTATTTT.

The J gene is TRBJ2-1, the V gene TRBV4-2; D is uncertain. Germline V gives CDR1 LGHNA, CDR2 YNFKEQ. The CDR3 sequence is 15 residues long. Trimming removed 0 bases at V and 2 bases at J, with 8 bases between. Here the CDR3 reads CASSQESSAYNEQFF. CDR3 nucleotide sequence: TGTGCCAGCAGCCAAGAATCGTCCGCCTACAATGAGCAGTTCTTC.

This sequence joins TRBV19 and TRBJ1-2, with D uncertain. The germline CDR1 and CDR2 sequences are LNHDA and SQIVND (reference sequence). The germline V and J ends were trimmed by 5 bases and 2 bases, with 15 bases remaining between them. This CDR3 has 15 residues. The CDR3 reads CASSEGTAGNYGYTF. The CDR3 nucleotides are TGTGCCAGTAGTGAGGGCACGGCGGGGAACTATGGCTACACCTTC.

The V call is TRBV9, the J call TRBJ2-1, with D unclear. The germline V gene encodes CDR1 SGDLS and CDR2 YYNGEE. V shed 2 bases and J shed 1 base, with 7 bases lying between them. The CDR3 has 14 amino acids. The CDR3 reads CASSVGSSYNEQFF. For the CDR3, the DNA is TGTGCCAGCAGCGTGGGCAGTTCCTACAATGAGCAGTTCTTC.

The chain has TRBV10-3 and TRBJ2-2, with D uncertain. CDR3 length: 12 residues. Germline assignment: CDR1 ENHRY and CDR2 SYGVKD. V gave up 8 bases and J gave up 2 bases, with 6 bases separating them. CDR3 in amino acids: CAIPRNTGELFF. CDR3 bases: TGTGCCATCCCTAGAAACACCGGGGAGCTGTTTTTT.

This clone was seen a few times. The chain is built from TRBV9 and TRBJ2-5; the match to TRBD2 covers 15 bases. Germline V gene data show CDR1 as SGDLS and CDR2 as YYNGEE. J lost 5 bases, V lost 4 bases, and 6 bases had no gene match. This CDR3 has 16 amino acids. In DNA form, the CDR3 reads TGTGCCAGCAGCCCTTGGACTAGCGGGGGGGCGGAGACCCAGTACTTC. It translates to CASSPWTSGGAETQYF.

This sequence joins TRBV19 and TRBJ1-2, with D possibly matching TRBD1 (5 bases). V lost 7 bases and J lost 0, with 18 bases in between. Germline V gene data show CDR1 as LNHDA and CDR2 as SQIVND (reference sequence). The CDR3 is made up of 16 amino acids. The CDR3 DNA reads TGTGCCAGTACCTCAGTAGGAGGGGTACCTAACTATGGCTACACCTTC. Encoded protein: CASTSVGGVPNYGYTF. Combining the CDR3 with reference TRBV19 and TRBJ1-2 gives the whole variable domain DGGITQSPKYLFRKEGQNVTLSCEQNLNHDAMYWYRQDPGQGLRLIYYSQIVNDFQKGDIAEGYSVSREKKESFPLTVTSAQKNPTAFYLCASTSVGGVPNYGYTFGSGTRLTVV.

This clone was seen only a few times. This sequence joins TRBV27 and TRBJ1-1, with a tentative D call TRBD1 (6 bases). Deletions cut 6 bases from V and 0 bases from J, with 20 bases between. This CDR3 has 17 residues. Germline CDR1 is MNHEY and CDR2 is SMNVEV (reference sequence). The CDR3: CASSRLGSRQVNTEAFF. The CDR3 nucleotides are TGTGCCAGCAGCCGATTAGGGTCTCGACAGGTGAACACTGAAGCTTTCTTT.